The source of this TCR beta chain is a study of blood T cell repertoires in COVID-19. Study as a whole: Sites in the United States, Italy and Spain provided acute and convalescent COVID-19 samples. T cells, B-cell-depleted T cells, or PBMCs supplied cDNA or gDNA.

Per the original methods: Quantification of nucleated cells was approximated via reference gene primer amplification. Measured with immunoSEQ multiplex PCR; TCRdb has only the in-frame clones, and not every one. V and J calls plus clone size are reproduced from that table; the DNA served to infer D and trimming. The sample holds about 480,000 clones, nearly 90% seen once. Seattle researchers signed up patients amid active infection and tracked them longitudinally. Sequences were obtained from peripheral blood. The clonotype comes from a man in his late teens or twenties with COVID-19, enrolled during active disease.

The chain's CDR3 is CATGSREEQFF. In DNA, the CDR3 is TGTGCCACCGGATCGAGGGAGGAGCAGTTCTTC. The chain uses TRBV24-1 and TRBJ2-1; weak D call: TRBD2 (5 bases). Looked up from germline, CDR1 is KGHDR and CDR2 is SFDVKD. Between the trimmed V and J ends, which lost 9 bases and 10 bases, there was a span of 12 bases. The CDR3 has 11 residues.